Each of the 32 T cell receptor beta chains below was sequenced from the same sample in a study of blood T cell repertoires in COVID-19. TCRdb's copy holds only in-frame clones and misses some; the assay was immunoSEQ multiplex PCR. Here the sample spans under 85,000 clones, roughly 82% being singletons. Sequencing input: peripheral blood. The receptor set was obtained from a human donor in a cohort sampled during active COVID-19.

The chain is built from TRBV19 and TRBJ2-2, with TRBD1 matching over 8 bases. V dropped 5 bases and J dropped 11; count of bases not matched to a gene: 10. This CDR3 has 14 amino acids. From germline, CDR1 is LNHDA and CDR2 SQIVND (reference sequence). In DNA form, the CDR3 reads TGTGCCAGTAGTTTCGGACAGGGCCGCGGAGAGCTGTTTTTT. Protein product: CASSFGQGRGELFF.

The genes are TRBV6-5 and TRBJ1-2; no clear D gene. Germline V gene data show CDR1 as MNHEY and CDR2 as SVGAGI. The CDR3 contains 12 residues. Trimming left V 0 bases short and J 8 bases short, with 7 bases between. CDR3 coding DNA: TGTGCCAGCAGTTACTCGTCCGGGGGCTACACCTTC. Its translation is CASSYSSGGYTF.

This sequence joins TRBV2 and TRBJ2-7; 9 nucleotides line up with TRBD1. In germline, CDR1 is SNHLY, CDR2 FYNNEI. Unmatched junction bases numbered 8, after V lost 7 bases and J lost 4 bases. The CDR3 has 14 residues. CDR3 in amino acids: CASTKQGARYEQYF. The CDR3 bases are TGTGCCAGCACAAAACAGGGGGCGAGATACGAGCAGTACTTC. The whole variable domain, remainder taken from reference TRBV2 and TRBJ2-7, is EPEVTQTPSHQVTQMGQEVILRCVPISNHLYFYWYRQILGQKVEFLVSFYNNEISEKSEIFDDQFSVERPDGSNFTLKIRSTKLEDSAMYFCASTKQGARYEQYFGPGTRLTVT.

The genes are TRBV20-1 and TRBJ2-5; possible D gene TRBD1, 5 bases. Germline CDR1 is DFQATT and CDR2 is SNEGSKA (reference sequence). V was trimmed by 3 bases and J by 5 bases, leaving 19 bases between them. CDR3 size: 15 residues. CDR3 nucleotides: TGCAGTGCTAGTAAGACAGAATCGACGTGGGAGACCCAGTACTTC. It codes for CSASKTESTWETQYF.

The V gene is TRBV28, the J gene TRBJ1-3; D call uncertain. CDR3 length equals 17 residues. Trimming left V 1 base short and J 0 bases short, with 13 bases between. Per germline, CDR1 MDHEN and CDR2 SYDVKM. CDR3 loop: CASSLFPPEGSGNTIYF. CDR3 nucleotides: TGTGCCAGCAGTTTATTTCCCCCCGAGGGCTCTGGAAACACCATATATTTT.

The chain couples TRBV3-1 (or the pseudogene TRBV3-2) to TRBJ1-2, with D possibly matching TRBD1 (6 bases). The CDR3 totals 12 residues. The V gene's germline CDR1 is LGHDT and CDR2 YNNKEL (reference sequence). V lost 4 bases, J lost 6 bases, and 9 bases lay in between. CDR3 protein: CASSPPGDGYTF. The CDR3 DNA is TGTGCCAGCAGCCCTCCAGGGGATGGCTACACCTTC.

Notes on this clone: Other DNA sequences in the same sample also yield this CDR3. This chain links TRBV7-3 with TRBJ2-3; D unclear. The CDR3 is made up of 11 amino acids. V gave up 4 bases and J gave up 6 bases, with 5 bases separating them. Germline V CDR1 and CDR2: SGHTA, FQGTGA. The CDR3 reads CASSSTDTQYF. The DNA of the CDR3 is TGTGCCAGCAGCTCTACCGATACGCAGTATTTT.

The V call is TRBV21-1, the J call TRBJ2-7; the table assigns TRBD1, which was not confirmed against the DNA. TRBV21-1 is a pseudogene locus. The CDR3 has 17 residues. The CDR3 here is CASSNGGQGILSYEQYF. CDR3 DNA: TGTGCCAGCAGCAACGGTGGACAGGGGATCTTATCCTACGAGCAGTACTTC.

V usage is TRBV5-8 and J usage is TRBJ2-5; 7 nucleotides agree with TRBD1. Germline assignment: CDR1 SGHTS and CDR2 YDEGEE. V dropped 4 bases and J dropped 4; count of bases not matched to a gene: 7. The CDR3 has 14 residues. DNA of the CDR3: TGTGCCAGCAGCCAAATTACAGGGGCAGAGACCCAGTACTTC. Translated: CASSQITGAETQYF. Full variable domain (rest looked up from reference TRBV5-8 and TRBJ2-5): EAGVTQSPTHLIKTRGQQATLRCSPISGHTSVYWYQQALGLGLQFLLWYDEGEERNRGNFPPRFSGRQFPNYSSELNVNALELEDSALYLCASSQITGAETQYFGPGTRLLVL.

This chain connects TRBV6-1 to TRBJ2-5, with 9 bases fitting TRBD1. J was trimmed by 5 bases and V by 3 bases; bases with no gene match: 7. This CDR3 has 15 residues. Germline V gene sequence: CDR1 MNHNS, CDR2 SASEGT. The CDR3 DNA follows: TGTGCCAGCAGTGATTCGGGACAGGGAAGGGAGACCCAGTACTTC. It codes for CASSDSGQGRETQYF.

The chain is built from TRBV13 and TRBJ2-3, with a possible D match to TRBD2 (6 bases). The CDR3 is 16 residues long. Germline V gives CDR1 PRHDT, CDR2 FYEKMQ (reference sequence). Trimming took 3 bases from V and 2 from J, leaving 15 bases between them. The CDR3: CASSFTAGRYTDTQYF. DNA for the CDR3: TGTGCCAGCAGCTTCACGGCGGGACGATACACAGATACGCAGTATTTT.

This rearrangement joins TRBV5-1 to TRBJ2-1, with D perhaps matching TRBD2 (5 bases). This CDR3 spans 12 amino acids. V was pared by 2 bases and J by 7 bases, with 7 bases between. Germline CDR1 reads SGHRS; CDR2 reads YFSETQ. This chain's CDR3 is CASSLLGNEQFF. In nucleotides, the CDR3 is TGCGCCAGCAGCTTACTAGGGAATGAGCAGTTCTTC.

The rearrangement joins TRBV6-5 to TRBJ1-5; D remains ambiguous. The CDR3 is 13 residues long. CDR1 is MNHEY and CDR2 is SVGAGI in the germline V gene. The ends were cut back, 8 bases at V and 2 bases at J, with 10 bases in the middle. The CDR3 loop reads CASHMGGNQPQHF. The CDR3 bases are TGTGCCAGCCACATGGGCGGCAATCAGCCCCAGCATTTT.

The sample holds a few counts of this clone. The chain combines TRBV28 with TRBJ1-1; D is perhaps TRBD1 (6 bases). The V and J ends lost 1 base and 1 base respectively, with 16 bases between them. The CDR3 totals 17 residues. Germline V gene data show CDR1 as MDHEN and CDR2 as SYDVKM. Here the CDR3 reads CASSLSGTPTRNTEAFF. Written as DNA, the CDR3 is TGTGCCAGCAGTTTATCAGGGACACCGACGAGGAACACTGAAGCTTTCTTT.

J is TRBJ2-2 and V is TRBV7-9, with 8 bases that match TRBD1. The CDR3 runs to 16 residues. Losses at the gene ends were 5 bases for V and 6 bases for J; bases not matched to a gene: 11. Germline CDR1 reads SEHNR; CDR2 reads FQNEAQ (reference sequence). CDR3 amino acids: CASSTGTGTFSGELFF. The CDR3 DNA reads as TGTGCCAGCAGCACTGGGACAGGAACATTCTCCGGGGAGCTGTTTTTT.

The CDR3 DNA is TGTGCCAGCAGTAAATCAGGGGGCGAGAACACTGAAGCTTTCTTT. It translates to CASSKSGGENTEAFF. The V and J genes are TRBV6-5 and TRBJ1-1; 8 positions match TRBD1. The length of the CDR3 is 15 residues. Losses at the gene ends were 5 bases for V and 1 base for J; bases not matched to a gene: 6. Germline CDR1 reads MNHEY; CDR2 reads SVGAGI.

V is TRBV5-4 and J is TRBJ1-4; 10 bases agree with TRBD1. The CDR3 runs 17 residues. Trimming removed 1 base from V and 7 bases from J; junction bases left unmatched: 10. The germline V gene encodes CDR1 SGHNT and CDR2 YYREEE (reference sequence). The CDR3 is CASSLNIGTGDPEKLFF. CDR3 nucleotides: TGTGCCAGCAGCTTGAACATAGGGACAGGGGACCCTGAAAAACTGTTTTTT.

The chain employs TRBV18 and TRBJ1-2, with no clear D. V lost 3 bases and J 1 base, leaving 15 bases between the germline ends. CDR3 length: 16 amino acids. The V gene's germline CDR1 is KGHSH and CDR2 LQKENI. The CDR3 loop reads CASSPDGVILNYGYTF. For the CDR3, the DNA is TGTGCCAGCTCACCGGACGGGGTGATTCTTAACTATGGCTACACCTTC. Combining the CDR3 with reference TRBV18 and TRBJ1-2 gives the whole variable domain NAGVMQNPRHLVRRRGQEARLRCSPMKGHSHVYWYRQLPEEGLKFMVYLQKENIIDESGMPKERFSAEFPKEGPSILRIQQVVRGDSAAYFCASSPDGVILNYGYTFGSGTRLTVV.

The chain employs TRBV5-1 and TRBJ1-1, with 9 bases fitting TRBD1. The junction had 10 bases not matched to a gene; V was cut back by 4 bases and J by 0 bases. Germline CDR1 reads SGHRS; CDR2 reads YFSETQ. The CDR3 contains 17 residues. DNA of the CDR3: TGCGCCAGCAGCACCTCCGGGACAGGGTCCATGAACACTGAAGCTTTCTTT. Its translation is CASSTSGTGSMNTEAFF.

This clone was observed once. In nucleotides, the CDR3 is TGTGCCAGCAGTGGCGGGGATCAGCCCCAGCATTTT. Protein product: CASSGGDQPQHF. This chain links TRBV28 with TRBJ1-5; D gene unclear. This CDR3 is 12 amino acids long. V lost 5 bases and J lost 5, with 7 bases in between. Germline V gene data show CDR1 as MDHEN and CDR2 as SYDVKM.

CDR3 sequence reads: CATSAGWGEKLFF. DNA for the CDR3: TGTGCCACCAGTGCTGGGTGGGGCGAAAAACTGTTTTTT. The chain has TRBV24-1 and TRBJ1-4; D is perhaps TRBD1 (5 bases). CDR1 is KGHDR, CDR2 SFDVKD, per germline. The CDR3 length is 13 residues. The germline V and J ends were trimmed by 5 bases and 8 bases, with 11 bases remaining between them.

CDR3 DNA: TGCAGCGTTGTAGGAGGGGAGCATAGGAACACTGAAGCTTTCTTT. Translating gives CSVVGGEHRNTEAFF. The genes are TRBV29-1 and TRBJ1-1; perhaps TRBD1 as D (5 bases). The CDR3 contains 15 residues. From germline, CDR1 is SQVTM and CDR2 ANQGSEA. Trimming left V 4 bases short and J 1 base short, with 16 bases between.

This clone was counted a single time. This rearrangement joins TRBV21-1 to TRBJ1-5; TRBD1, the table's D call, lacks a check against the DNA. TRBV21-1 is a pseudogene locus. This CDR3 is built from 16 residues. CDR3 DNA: TGTGCCAGCAGCAAAACGGACAGGGAGACCAATCAGCCCCAGCATTTT. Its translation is CASSKTDRETNQPQHF.

CDR3 amino acids: CASSHEGETQYF. CDR3 sequence (DNA): TGTGCCAGCAGCCATGAGGGAGAGACCCAGTACTTC. The chain couples TRBV3-1 (or the pseudogene TRBV3-2) to TRBJ2-5; D is perhaps TRBD2 (5 bases). Trimming stripped 3 bases from V and 4 bases from J, with 6 bases between. CDR3 size: 12 residues. Germline lookup yields CDR1 LGHDT and CDR2 YNNKEL (reference sequence).

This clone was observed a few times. CDR3 in DNA: TGTGCCAGCAGCCCGGGACAAGAGGATCAGCCCCAGCATTTT. This encodes CASSPGQEDQPQHF. The chain joins TRBV13 to TRBJ1-5; TRBD1 might be the D (6 bases). Trimming took off 5 bases at V and 5 bases at J, with 13 bases between the two ends. CDR3 length: 14 amino acids. Looked up from germline, CDR1 is PRHDT and CDR2 is FYEKMQ (reference sequence).

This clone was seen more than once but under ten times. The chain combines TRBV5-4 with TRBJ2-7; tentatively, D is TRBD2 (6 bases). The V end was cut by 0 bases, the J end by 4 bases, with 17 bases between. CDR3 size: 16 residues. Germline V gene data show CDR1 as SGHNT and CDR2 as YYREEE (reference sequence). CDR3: CASSLDQGPGGYEQYF. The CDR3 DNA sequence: TGTGCCAGCAGCTTGGACCAGGGACCCGGAGGGTACGAGCAGTACTTC.

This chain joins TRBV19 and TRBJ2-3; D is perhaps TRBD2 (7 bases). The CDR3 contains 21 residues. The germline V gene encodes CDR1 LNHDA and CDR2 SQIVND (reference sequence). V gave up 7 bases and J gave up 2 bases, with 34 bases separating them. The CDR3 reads CASTAYSPRGAGLYSTDTQYF. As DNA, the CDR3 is TGTGCCAGTACCGCTTACTCCCCCCGGGGGGCGGGACTATATTCCACAGATACGCAGTATTTT.

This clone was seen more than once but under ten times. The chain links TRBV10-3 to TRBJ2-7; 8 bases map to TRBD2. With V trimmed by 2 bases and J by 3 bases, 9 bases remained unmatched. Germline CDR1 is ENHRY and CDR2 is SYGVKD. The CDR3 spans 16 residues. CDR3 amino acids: CAISENYGGGNYEQYF. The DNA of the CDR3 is TGTGCCATCAGTGAGAATTACGGGGGGGGTAACTACGAGCAGTACTTC.

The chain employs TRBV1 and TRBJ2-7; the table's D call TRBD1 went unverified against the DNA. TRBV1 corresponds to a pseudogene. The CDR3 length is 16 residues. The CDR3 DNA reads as TGCACCAGCAGCCTTTTTGGGGGCACGAGCTCCTACGAGCAGTACTTC. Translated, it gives CTSSLFGGTSSYEQYF.

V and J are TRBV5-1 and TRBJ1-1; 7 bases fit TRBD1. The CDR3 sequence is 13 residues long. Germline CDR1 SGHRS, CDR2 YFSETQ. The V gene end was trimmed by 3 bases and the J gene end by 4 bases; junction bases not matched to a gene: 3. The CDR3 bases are TGCGCCAGCAGCTGGAAGGGGGCCACTGAAGCTTTCTTT. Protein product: CASSWKGATEAFF.

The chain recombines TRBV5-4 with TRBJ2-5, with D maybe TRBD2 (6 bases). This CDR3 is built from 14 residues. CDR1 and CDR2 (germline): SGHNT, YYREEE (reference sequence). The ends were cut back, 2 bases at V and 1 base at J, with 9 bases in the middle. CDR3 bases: TGTGCCAGCAGCTTTTTAGCGGCCCAAGAGACCCAGTACTTC. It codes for CASSFLAAQETQYF.

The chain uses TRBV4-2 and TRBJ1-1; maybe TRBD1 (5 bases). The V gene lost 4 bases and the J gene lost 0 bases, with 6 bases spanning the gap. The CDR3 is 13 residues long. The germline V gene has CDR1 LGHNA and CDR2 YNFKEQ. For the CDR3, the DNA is TGTGCCAGCAGCCGGACACTGAACACTGAAGCTTTCTTT. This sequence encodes CASSRTLNTEAFF.